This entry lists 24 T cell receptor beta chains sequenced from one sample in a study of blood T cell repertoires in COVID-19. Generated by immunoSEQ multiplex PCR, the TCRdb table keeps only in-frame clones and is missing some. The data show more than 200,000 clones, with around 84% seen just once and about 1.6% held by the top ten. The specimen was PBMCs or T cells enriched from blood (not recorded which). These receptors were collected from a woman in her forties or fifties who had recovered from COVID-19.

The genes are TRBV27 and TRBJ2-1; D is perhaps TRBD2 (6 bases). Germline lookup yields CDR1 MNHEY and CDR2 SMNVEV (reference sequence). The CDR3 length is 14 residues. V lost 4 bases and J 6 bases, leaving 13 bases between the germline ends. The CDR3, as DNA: TGTGCCAGCAGTTCCCGAGGACTACGCAATGAGCAGTTCTTC. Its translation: CASSSRGLRNEQFF.

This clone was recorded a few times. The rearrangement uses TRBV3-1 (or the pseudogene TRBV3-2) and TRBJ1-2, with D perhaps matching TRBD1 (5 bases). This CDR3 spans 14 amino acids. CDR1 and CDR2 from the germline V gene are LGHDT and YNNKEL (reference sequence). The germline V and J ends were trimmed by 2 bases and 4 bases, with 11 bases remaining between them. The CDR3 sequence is CASSQHDSSYGYTF. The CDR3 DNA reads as TGTGCCAGCAGCCAACATGACAGTTCCTATGGCTACACCTTC.

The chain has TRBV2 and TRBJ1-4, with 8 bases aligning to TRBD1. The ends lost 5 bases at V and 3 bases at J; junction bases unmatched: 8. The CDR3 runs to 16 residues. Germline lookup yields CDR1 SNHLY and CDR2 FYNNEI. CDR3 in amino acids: CASSLGQGTANEKLFF. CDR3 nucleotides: TGTGCCAGCAGTTTAGGACAGGGAACGGCTAATGAAAAACTGTTTTTT.

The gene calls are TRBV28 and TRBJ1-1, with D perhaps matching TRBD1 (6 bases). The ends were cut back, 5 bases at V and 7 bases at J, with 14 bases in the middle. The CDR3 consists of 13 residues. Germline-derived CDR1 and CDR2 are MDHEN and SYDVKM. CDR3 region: CASSRSDRIEAFF. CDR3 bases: TGTGCCAGCAGTCGATCCGACAGGATTGAAGCTTTCTTT.

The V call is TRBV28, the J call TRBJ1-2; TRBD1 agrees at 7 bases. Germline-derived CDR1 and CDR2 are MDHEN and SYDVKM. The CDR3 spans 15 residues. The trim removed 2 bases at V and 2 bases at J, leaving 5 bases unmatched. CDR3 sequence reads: CASSLPQQGNYGYTF. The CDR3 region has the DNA TGTGCCAGCAGTTTACCCCAACAGGGGAACTATGGCTACACCTTC.

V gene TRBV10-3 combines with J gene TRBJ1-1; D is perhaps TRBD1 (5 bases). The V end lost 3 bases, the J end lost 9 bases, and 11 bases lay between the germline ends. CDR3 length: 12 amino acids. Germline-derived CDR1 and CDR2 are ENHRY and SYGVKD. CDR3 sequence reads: CAISEGEVQAFF. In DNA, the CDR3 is TGTGCCATCAGTGAAGGGGAGGTGCAAGCTTTCTTT.

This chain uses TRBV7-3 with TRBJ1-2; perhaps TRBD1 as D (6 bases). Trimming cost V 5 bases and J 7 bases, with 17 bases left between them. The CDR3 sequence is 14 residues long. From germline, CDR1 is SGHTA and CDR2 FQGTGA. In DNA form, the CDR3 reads TGTGCCAGCAGCCCGGGGACAATTGATTCTGGCTACACCTTC. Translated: CASSPGTIDSGYTF.

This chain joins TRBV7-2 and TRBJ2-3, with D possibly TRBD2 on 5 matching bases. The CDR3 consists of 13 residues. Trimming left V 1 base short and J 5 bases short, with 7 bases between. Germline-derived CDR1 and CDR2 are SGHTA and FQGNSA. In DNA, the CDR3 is TGTGCCAGCAGCTTAGACGGGATAGATACGCAGTATTTT. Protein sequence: CASSLDGIDTQYF.

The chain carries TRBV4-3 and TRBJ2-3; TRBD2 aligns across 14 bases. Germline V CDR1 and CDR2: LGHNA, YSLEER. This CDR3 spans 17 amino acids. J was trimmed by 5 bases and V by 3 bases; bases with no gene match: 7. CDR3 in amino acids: CASSQAETSGRGDTQYF. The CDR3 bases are TGCGCCAGCAGCCAGGCGGAGACTAGCGGGAGGGGAGATACGCAGTATTTT.

The CDR3 DNA reads as TGTGCCTGGAGTCAACAGGTAAATGGGAACACTGAAGCTTTCTTT. Amino acid sequence: CAWSQQVNGNTEAFF. The chain couples TRBV30 to TRBJ1-1, with D possibly being TRBD1 (5 bases). Trimming took off 2 bases at V and 1 base at J, with 14 bases between the two ends. Germline-derived CDR1 and CDR2 are GTSNPN and SVGIG (reference sequence). The CDR3 sequence is 15 residues long.

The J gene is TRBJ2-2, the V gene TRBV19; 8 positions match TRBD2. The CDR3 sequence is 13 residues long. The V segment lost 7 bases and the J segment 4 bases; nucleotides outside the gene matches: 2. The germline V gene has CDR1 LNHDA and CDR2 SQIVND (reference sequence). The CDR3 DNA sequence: TGTGCCAGTACACGGGGGGGCACCGGGGAGCTGTTTTTT. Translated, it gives CASTRGGTGELFF.

CDR3 bases: TGTGCCAGTAGTATAAGTCAGGGTACTGAAGCTTTCTTT. Its translation is CASSISQGTEAFF. The chain is built from TRBV19 and TRBJ1-1, with TRBD1 as a possible D gene (5 bases). The CDR3 spans 13 residues. Germline-derived CDR1 and CDR2 are LNHDA and SQIVND (reference sequence). V lost 2 bases to trimming and J lost 5 bases, with 9 bases between them.

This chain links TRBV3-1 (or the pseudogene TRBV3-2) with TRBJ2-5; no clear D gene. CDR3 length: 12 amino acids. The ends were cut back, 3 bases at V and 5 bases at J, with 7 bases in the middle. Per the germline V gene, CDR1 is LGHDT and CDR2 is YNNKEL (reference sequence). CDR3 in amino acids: CASSHVRETQYF. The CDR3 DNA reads TGTGCCAGCAGCCATGTCCGGGAGACCCAGTACTTC.

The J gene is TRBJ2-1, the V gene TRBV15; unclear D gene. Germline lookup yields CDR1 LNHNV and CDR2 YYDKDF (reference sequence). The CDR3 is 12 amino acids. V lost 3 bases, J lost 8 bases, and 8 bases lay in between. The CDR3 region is CATSSSPDEQFF. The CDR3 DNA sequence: TGTGCCACCAGCAGTAGCCCCGATGAGCAGTTCTTC.

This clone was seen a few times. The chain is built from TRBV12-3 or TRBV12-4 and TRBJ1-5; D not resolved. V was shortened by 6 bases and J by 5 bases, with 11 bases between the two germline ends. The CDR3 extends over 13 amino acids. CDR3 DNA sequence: TGTGCCAGCAGCCCGCAGGTAGATCAGCCCCAGCATTTT. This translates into CASSPQVDQPQHF.

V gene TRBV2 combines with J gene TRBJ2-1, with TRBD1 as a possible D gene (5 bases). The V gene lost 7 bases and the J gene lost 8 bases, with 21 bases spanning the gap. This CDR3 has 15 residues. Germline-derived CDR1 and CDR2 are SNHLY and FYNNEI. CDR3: CASTPGPPLHDEQFF. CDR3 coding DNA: TGTGCCAGCACCCCAGGGCCTCCCCTCCACGATGAGCAGTTCTTC.

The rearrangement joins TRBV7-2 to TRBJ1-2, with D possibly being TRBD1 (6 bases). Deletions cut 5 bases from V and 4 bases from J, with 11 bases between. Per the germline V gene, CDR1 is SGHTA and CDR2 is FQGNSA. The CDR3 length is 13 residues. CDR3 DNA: TGTGCCAGCAGCGGGGGGGCGGGCTATGGCTACACCTTC. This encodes CASSGGAGYGYTF. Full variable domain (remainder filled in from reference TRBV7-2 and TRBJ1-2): GAGVSQSPSNKVTEKGKDVELRCDPISGHTALYWYRQSLGQGLEFLIYFQGNSAPDKSGLPSDRFSAERTGGSVSTLTIQRTQQEDSAVYLCASSGGAGYGYTFGSGTRLTVV.

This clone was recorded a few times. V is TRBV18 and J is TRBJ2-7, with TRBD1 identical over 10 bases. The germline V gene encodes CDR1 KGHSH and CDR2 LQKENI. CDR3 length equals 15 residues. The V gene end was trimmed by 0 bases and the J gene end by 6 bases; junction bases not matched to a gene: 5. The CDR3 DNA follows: TGTGCCAGCTCACCACCGGGACAGGGGATGAGCGAGCAGTACTTC. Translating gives CASSPPGQGMSEQYF.

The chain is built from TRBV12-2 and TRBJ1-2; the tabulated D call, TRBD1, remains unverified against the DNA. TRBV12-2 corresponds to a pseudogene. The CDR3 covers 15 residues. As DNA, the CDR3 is TGTGCAAGTCGCTTAGGAACAGAAAGTAACTATGGCTACACCTTC. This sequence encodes CASRLGTESNYGYTF.

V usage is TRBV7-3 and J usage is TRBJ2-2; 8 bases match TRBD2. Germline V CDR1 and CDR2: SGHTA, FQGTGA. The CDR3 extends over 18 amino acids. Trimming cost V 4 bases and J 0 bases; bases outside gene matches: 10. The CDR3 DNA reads TGTGCCAGCAGCTCTACGTTACTAGCGGCTACGAACACCGGGGAGCTGTTTTTT. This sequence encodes CASSSTLLAATNTGELFF.

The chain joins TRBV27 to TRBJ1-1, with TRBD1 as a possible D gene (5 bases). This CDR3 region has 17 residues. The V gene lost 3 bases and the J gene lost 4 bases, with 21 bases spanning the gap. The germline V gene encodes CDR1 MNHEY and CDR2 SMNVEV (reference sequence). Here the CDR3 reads CASSFVPGGGVRTEAFF. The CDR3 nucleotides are TGTGCCAGCAGTTTCGTTCCGGGGGGGGGTGTTCGCACTGAAGCTTTCTTT.

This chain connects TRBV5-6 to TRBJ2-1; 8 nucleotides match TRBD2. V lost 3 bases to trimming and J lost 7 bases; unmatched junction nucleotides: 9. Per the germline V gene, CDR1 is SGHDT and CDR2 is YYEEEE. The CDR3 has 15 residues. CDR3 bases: TGTGCCAGCAGCTCTACGGGACTAGTTGGTAATGAGCAGTTCTTC. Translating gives CASSSTGLVGNEQFF.

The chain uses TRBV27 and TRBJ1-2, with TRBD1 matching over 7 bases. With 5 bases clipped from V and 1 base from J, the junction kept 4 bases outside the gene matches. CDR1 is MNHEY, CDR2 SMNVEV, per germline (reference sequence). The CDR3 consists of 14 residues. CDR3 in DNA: TGTGCCAGCAGTCCCGGGACAGATAACTATGGCTACACCTTC. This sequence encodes CASSPGTDNYGYTF.

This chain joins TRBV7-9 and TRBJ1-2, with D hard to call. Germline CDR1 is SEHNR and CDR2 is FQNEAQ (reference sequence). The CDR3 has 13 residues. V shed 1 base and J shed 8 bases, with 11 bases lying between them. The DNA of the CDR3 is TGTGCCAGCAGCTTAGGGTACGGGAAGGGCTACACCTTC. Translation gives CASSLGYGKGYTF. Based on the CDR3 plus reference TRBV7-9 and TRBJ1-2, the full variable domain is DTGVSQNPRHKITKRGQNVTFRCDPISEHNRLYWYRQTLGQGPEFLTYFQNEAQLEKSRLLSDRFSAERPKGSFSTLEIQRTEQGDSAMYLCASSLGYGKGYTFGSGTRLTVV.